A single T cell receptor (beta chain) is shown here with its context. Its antigen remains undetermined. Base qualities are not provided; no much larger clone lies one nucleotide away. TCRbeta CDR3 regions were amplified from genomic DNA by means of the immunoSEQ Assay, a bias-controlled multiplex PCR. For the original study's pipeline: Nucleated cell counts per sample were estimated from amplification of reference gene primers within the assay. To quantify the absolute abundance of each unique TCRbeta CDR3 rearrangement, sequence reads were collapsed and filtered. For each sample, productive Simpson clonality was calculated as the square root of Simpson's diversity index over productive rearrangements. TCRdb re-hosts the immuneACCESS table, in-frame sequences only. Its copies lack some clones; in the studies checked, an unresolved V gene accounts for under half of them, and the cause for the rest is not known. That table supplies the V and J calls and clone size; D and trimming were determined from the DNA. The sample profile shows about 320,000 clones; roughly 90% of them were found once. Around 6.6% of the sample is held by the ten biggest clonotypes.

V has 6 bases trimmed and J has 0 bases trimmed; junction bases matching no gene number 7. The CDR3, from cysteine to phenylalanine, totals 15 residues. Here the CDR3 DNA is all that survives: 45 bases in frame from base 1. According to the germline V gene, CDR1 reads SGHTA and CDR2 reads FQGNSA. The data derive from a study of blood T cell repertoires in COVID-19 (dated by TCRdb to about 2020). Regarding the study in general: Samples from collaborators originated in the United States, Italy and Spain and spanned both the acute and convalescent phases of COVID-19. HLA class I and class II types, where available, came from metadata supplied by the sample provider rather than from assay-based typing. The prospective study material was composed of cDNA or gDNA derived from T cells, B-cell-depleted T cells, or PBMCs. The repertoires were made available in a free public database intended to serve as a resource for research on the immune response to SARS-CoV-2. Subjects who had been exposed to COVID-19, were actively infected with it, or had recovered from it provided the deeply sampled blood TCRbeta repertoires that made up the dataset. The sample metadata nearly always contained a de-identified subject ID, COVID-19 status, age in years and sex. The samples were drawn from the first 160 participants of the ongoing ImmuneRACE study and from some 1,300 subjects provided by 6 global collaborators. Results and caveats for the whole study, not just this receptor: The amount of clinical and demographic metadata varied by source and participant and was provided uncurated.

A second Seattle source provided samples from volunteer blood donors who had recovered from COVID-19. Each collaborating institution followed its own protocols to collect whole blood in K2EDTA tubes. For TCRbeta analysis, collaborators shipped samples in one of three forms: frozen whole blood, isolated PBMCs, or DNA extracted from either of those sample types. Sequencing was done on a sample of peripheral blood. The rearrangement joined TRBV7-2 to TRBJ2-7; TRBD2 agrees with 8 junctional bases. This TCR was recovered from a man aged 18 to 30 who had recovered from COVID-19. The sequence in DNA is TGTGCCAGCAGTGCTTACGGGGGGGACTCCTACGAGCAGTACTTC. Its translation reads: CASSAYGGDSYEQYF.